A selection of T cell receptor beta chains follows, all from one sample in a study of T cell responses to AZD1222 COVID-19 vaccine. Profiled with immunoSEQ multiplex PCR; TCRdb holds only in-frame clones, not every one. The table records approximately 60,000 clones, roughly 85% of them present only once. The sequencing here drew on peripheral blood, taken on day 0 of MenACWY control vaccination. The receptors stem from an adult in good health. Each CDR3 is given with its conserved first and last residue. Each record gives: clone size, V gene, J gene, D gene, CDR3 protein. D genes are given only for firm matches. For some rows the clone size is stated as once, few or many, or as a class when expanded; others skip it.

few	TRBV30	TRBJ2-7	TRBD2	CAWSGGRLAYNEQYF
NA	TRBV7-2	TRBJ1-6	NA	CASSQNSPLHF
NA	TRBV2	TRBJ2-5	NA	CASRGLRQETQYF
NA	TRBV5-1	TRBJ1-3	TRBD1	CASRGGGNTIYF
NA	TRBV28	TRBJ2-7	NA	CASSLRRNVRASHEQYF
NA	TRBV28	TRBJ2-7	NA	CASSHTYEQYF
NA	TRBV4-1	TRBJ2-3	NA	CASSQVQGWDTQYF
NA	TRBV19	TRBJ1-4	NA	CASSIRRTGNDEKLFF
NA	TRBV6-2/TRBV6-3	TRBJ2-1	NA	CASSLRLDNEQFF
NA	TRBV16	TRBJ2-6	NA	CASSQWMGAGANVLTF
NA	TRBV28	TRBJ1-5	TRBD1	CASSSRGPGPQHF
NA	TRBV27	TRBJ2-1	TRBD2	CASSPLTSGSGNEQFF
NA	TRBV29-1	TRBJ1-6	TRBD1	CSVETDRVNSPLHF
NA	TRBV7-2	TRBJ2-1	NA	CASTPQSSYNEQFF
NA	TRBV5-1	TRBJ2-2	NA	CASSSNPGAGELFF
NA	TRBV29-1	TRBJ2-7	TRBD1	CSAAPGTGGQYEQYF
few	TRBV5-6	TRBJ1-2	NA	CASSLADNYGYTF
NA	TRBV5-6	TRBJ1-5	NA	CASSFENYSNQPQHF
NA	TRBV27	TRBJ2-1	TRBD2	CASSRPSGSSYNEQFF
NA	TRBV19	TRBJ1-4	TRBD1	CATSWGTGNEKLFF
NA	TRBV27	TRBJ2-7	TRBD2	CASSLSRGDVYEQYF
once	TRBV24-1	TRBJ2-2	TRBD1	CATSDFVTGITGELFF
NA	TRBV28	TRBJ2-1	NA	CASKKVSYNEQFF
NA	TRBV5-4	TRBJ2-3	TRBD2	CASSLRAGGTDTQYF
NA	TRBV3-1/TRBV3-2	TRBJ1-6	NA	CASSQWGRNSPLHF
NA	TRBV6-1	TRBJ2-6	NA	CASSEGGGNGLFPGANVLTF
NA	TRBV27	TRBJ1-2	NA	CASSLRQGRGYTF
NA	TRBV6-1	TRBJ2-1	NA	CASSEAWGDEQFF
NA	TRBV29-1	TRBJ2-1	TRBD1	CSVYTGDQNEQFF
NA	TRBV6-5	TRBJ2-7	NA	CASTQPRGAGEQYF
NA	TRBV4-2	TRBJ1-1	NA	CASSQVGNTEAFF
NA	TRBV7-2	TRBJ2-7	NA	CASSRDKSSGEQYF
NA	TRBV7-2	TRBJ2-5	NA	CASSFRVPAGKETQYF
NA	TRBV6-5	TRBJ2-7	TRBD2	CALIAGPYEQYF
NA	TRBV7-9	TRBJ2-7	NA	CASSLPASEQYF
NA	TRBV6-2/TRBV6-3	TRBJ2-3	TRBD1	CASSKPGQGGTDTQYF
few	TRBV14	TRBJ2-2	NA	CASSQDGTGELFF
NA	TRBV4-2	TRBJ2-4	TRBD2	CASSESGLAGGNIQYF
NA	TRBV5-1	TRBJ2-7	NA	CASSSPDRGVEQYF
NA	TRBV7-8	TRBJ1-1	TRBD1	CASSLADRGGLGAFF
NA	TRBV4-3	TRBJ2-1	NA	CASSQESLVDEQFF
NA	TRBV18	TRBJ1-1	TRBD1	CASTLLQGDTEAFF
NA	TRBV24-1	TRBJ2-7	TRBD2	CATSAAGTRDEQYF
NA	TRBV10-1	TRBJ2-2	NA	CASRTRDSLYTGELFF
once	TRBV5-4	TRBJ2-3	NA	CASSLEGFARTDTQYF
NA	TRBV28	TRBJ1-1	NA	CASSFVRVRNTEAFF
NA	TRBV19	TRBJ2-3	TRBD2	CASRKGLAGAGTDTQYF
few	TRBV29-1	TRBJ2-2	TRBD1	CSVADRGLTGELFF
NA	TRBV7-2	TRBJ2-1	TRBD2	CASSLGSLGAGGPGEQFF
NA	TRBV2	TRBJ1-5	NA	CASSENGSNQPQHF
NA	TRBV5-8	TRBJ1-3	TRBD1	CASSLGQVLSGNTIYF
NA	TRBV27	TRBJ2-7	TRBD1	CASSGTGNPSGEQYF
NA	TRBV27	TRBJ2-1	TRBD2	CASSLFGTSGAYNEQFF
few	TRBV4-1	TRBJ1-2	NA	CASSSLWTEANYGYTF
NA	TRBV6-6	TRBJ1-5	TRBD1	CASSGRDRGPQPQHF
once	TRBV7-2	TRBJ2-1	NA	CASSFVPLDEQFF
NA	TRBV6-5	TRBJ1-2	TRBD1	CASSYDRALGYTF
NA	TRBV4-1	TRBJ2-1	TRBD2	CASSPLPGWREFKFF
NA	TRBV6-5	TRBJ1-2	TRBD1	CASRFRQGANYGYTF